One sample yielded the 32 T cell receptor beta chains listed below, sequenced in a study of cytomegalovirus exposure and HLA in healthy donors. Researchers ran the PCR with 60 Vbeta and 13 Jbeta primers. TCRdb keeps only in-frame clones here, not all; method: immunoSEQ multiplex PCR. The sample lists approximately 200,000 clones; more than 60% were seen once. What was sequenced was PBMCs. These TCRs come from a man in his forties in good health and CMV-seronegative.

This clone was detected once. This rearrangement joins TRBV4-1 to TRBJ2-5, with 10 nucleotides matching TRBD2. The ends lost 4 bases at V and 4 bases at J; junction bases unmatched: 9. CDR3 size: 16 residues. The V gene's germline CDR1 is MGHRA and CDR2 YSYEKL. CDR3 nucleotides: TGCGCCAGCAGCCGTCAGCGGGGGGGCATTTCAGAGACCCAGTACTTC. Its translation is CASSRQRGGISETQYF.

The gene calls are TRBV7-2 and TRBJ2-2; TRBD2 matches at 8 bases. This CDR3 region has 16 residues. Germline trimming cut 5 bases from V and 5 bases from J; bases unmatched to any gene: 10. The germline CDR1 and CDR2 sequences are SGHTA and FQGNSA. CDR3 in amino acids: CASSGQREIGTGELFF. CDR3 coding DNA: TGTGCCAGCAGCGGGCAGCGGGAGATCGGGACCGGGGAGCTGTTTTTT.

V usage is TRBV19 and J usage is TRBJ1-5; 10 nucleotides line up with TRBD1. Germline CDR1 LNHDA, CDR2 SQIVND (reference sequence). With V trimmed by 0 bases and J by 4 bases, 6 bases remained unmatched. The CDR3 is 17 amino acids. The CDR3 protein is CASSIEVGTGVNQPQHF. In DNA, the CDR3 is TGTGCCAGTAGTATAGAAGTAGGGACAGGGGTGAATCAGCCCCAGCATTTT.

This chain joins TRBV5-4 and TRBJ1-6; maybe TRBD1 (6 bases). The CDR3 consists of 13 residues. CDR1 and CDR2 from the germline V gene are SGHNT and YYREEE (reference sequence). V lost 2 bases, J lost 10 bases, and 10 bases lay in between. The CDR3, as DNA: TGTGCCAGCAGCTTAACAGGGAACTCACCCCTCCACTTT. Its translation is CASSLTGNSPLHF.

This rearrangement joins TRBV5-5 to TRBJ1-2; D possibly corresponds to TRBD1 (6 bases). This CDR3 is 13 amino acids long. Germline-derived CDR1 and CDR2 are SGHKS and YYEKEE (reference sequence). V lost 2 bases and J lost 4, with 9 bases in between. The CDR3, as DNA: TGTGCCAGCAGCTTCACAGGGAGCTATGGCTACACCTTC. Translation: CASSFTGSYGYTF.

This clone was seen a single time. CDR3 bases: TGTGCCAGCAGCCCCTGGCCAGGGGCTCTCCAAGAGACCCAGTACTTC. Protein product: CASSPWPGALQETQYF. The chain couples TRBV5-4 to TRBJ2-5, with a weak D call TRBD1 (6 bases). The germline V gene encodes CDR1 SGHNT and CDR2 YYREEE (reference sequence). The CDR3 extends over 16 amino acids. The germline V and J ends were trimmed by 4 bases and 1 base, with 17 bases remaining between them.

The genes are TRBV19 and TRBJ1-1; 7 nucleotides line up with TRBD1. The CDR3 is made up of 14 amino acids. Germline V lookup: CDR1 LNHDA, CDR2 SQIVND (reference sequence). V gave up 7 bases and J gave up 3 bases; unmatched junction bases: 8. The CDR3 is CASTSRDSHTEAFF. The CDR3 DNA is TGTGCCAGTACCTCCCGGGACAGCCACACTGAAGCTTTCTTT. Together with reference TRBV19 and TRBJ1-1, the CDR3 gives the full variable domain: DGGITQSPKYLFRKEGQNVTLSCEQNLNHDAMYWYRQDPGQGLRLIYYSQIVNDFQKGDIAEGYSVSREKKESFPLTVTSAQKNPTAFYLCASTSRDSHTEAFFGQGTRLTVV.

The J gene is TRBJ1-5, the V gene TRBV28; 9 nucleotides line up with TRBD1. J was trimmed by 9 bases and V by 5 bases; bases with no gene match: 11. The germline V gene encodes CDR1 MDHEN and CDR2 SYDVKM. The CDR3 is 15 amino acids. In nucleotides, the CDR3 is TGTGCCAGCAGTGGGGACAGGGTTAGGGCAGGGCCCCAGCATTTT. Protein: CASSGDRVRAGPQHF.

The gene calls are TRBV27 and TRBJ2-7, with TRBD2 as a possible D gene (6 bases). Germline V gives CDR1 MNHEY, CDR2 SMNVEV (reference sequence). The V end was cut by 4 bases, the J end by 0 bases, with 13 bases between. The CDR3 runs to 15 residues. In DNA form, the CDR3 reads TGTGCCAGCAGTTCCTCTAGCGTTTACTCCTACGAGCAGTACTTC. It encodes CASSSSSVYSYEQYF.

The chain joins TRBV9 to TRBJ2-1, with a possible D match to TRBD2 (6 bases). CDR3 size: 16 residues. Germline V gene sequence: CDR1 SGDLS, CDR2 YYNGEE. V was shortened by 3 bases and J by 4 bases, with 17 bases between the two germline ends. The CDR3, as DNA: TGTGCCAGCAGCGAGGAGGGACGGGCCTGGTACAATGAGCAGTTCTTC. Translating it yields CASSEEGRAWYNEQFF.

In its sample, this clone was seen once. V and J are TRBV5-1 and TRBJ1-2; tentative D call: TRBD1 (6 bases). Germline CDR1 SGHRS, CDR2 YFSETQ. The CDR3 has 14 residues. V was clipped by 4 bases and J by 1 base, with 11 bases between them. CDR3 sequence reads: CASSTGTLNYGYTF. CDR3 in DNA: TGCGCCAGCAGCACCGGGACACTTAACTATGGCTACACCTTC.

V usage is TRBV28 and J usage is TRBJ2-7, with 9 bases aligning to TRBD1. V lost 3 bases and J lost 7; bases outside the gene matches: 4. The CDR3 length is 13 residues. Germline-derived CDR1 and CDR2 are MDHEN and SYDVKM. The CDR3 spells CASSFTGGWEQYF. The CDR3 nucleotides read TGTGCCAGCAGTTTTACAGGGGGCTGGGAGCAGTACTTC.

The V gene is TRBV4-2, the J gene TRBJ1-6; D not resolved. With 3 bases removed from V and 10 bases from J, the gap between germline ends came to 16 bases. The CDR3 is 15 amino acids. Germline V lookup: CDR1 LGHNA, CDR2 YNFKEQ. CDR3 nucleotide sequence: TGTGCCAGCAGCCACCTAACGAGGGAAGACTCACCCCTCCACTTT. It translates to CASSHLTREDSPLHF.

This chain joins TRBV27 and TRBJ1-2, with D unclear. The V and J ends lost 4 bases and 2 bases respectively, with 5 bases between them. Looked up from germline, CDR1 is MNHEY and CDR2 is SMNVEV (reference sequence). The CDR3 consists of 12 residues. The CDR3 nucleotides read TGTGCCAGCAGTTCTCGGAACTATGGCTACACCTTC. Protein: CASSSRNYGYTF.

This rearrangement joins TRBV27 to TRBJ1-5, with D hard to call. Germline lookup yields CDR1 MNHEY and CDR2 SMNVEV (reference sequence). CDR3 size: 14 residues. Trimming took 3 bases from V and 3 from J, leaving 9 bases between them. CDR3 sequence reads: CASSFGGLNQPQHF. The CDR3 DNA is TGTGCCAGCAGTTTTGGAGGGCTCAATCAGCCCCAGCATTTT.

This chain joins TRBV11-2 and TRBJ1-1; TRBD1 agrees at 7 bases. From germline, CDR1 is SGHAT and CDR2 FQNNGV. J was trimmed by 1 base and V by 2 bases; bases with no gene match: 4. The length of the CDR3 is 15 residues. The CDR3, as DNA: TGTGCCAGCAGCTTAATGGGACAGAGGAACACTGAAGCTTTCTTT. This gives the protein CASSLMGQRNTEAFF.

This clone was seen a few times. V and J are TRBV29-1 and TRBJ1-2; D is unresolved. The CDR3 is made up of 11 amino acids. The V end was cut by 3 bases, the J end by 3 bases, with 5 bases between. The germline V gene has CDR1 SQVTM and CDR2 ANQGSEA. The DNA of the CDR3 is TGCAGCGTTGACTCCGACTATGGCTACACCTTC. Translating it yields CSVDSDYGYTF.

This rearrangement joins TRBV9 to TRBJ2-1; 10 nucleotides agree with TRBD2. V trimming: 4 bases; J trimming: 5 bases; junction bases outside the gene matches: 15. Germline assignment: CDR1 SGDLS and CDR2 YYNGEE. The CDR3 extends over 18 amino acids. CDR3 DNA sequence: TGTGCCAGCAGCACCCCCGTTGGGCTAGCGGGAGTCCACAATGAGCAGTTCTTC. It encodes CASSTPVGLAGVHNEQFF.

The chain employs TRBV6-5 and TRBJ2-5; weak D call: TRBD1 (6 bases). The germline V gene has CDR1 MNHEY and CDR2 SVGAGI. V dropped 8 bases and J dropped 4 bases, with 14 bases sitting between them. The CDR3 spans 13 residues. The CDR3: CASRTGRRETQYF. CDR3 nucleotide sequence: TGTGCCAGCCGAACAGGGCGTCGAGAGACCCAGTACTTC.

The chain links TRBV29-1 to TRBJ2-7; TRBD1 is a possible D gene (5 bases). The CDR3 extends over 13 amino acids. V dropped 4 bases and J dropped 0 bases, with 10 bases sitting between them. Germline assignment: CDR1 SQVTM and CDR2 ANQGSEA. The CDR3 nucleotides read TGCAGCGTTGCTCCTGGGGCCTCCTACGAGCAGTACTTC. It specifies CSVAPGASYEQYF.

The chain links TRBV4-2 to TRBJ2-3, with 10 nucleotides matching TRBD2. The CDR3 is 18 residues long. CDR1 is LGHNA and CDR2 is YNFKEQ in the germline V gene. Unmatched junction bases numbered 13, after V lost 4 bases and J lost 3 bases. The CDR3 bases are TGTGCCAGCAGCCCTACTAAAAGCGGGGGGGCCCTAACAGATACGCAGTATTTT. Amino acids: CASSPTKSGGALTDTQYF.

For the CDR3, the DNA is TGTGCCAGCAGCCTGGGGGCGGAAAAACTGTTTTTT. Translating gives CASSLGAEKLFF. V gene TRBV5-4 combines with J gene TRBJ1-4, with D possibly TRBD1 on 6 matching bases. Germline V gene lookup returns CDR1 SGHNT and CDR2 YYREEE (reference sequence). The V end was cut by 4 bases, the J end by 8 bases, with 9 bases between. The CDR3 loop spans 12 amino acids. The variable domain in full, with the rest retrieved from reference TRBV5-4 and TRBJ1-4, is ETGVTQSPTHLIKTRGQQVTLRCSSQSGHNTVSWYQQALGQGPQFIFQYYREEENGRGNFPPRFSGLQFPNYSSELNVNALELDDSALYLCASSLGAEKLFFGSGTQLSVL.

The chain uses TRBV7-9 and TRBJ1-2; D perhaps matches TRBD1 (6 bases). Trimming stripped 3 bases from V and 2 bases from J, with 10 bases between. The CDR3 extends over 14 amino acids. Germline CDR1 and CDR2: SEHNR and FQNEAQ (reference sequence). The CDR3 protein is CASSFSDRNYGYTF. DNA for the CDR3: TGTGCCAGCAGCTTCTCGGACAGAAACTATGGCTACACCTTC. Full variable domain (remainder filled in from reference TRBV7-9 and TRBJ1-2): DTGVSQNPRHKITKRGQNVTFRCDPISEHNRLYWYRQTLGQGPEFLTYFQNEAQLEKSRLLSDRFSAERPKGSFSTLEIQRTEQGDSAMYLCASSFSDRNYGYTFGSGTRLTVV.

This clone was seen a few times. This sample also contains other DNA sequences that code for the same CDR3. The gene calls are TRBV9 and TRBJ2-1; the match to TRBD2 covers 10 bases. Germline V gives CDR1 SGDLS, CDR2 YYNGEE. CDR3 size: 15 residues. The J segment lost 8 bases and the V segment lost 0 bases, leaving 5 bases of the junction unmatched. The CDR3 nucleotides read TGTGCCAGCAGCGTAGGAGGGCTAGCGGGGGATGAGCAGTTCTTC. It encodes CASSVGGLAGDEQFF.

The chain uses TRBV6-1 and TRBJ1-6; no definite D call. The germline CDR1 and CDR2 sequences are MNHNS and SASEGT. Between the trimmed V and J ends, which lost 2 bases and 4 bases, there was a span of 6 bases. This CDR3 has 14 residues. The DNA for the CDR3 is TGTGCCAGCAGTGAAAGAGGGTATAATTCACCCCTCCACTTT. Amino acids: CASSERGYNSPLHF.

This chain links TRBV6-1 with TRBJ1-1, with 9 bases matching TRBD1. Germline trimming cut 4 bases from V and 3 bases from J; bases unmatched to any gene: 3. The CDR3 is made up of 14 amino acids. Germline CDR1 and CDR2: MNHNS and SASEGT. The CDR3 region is CASSARTGDTEAFF. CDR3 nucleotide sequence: TGTGCCAGCAGTGCCCGGACAGGGGACACTGAAGCTTTCTTT.

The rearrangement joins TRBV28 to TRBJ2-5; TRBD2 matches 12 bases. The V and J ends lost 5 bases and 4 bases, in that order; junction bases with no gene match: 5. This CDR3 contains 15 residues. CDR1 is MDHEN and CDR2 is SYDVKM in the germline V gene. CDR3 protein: CASSPPSGRGETQYF. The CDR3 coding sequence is TGTGCCAGCAGTCCCCCTAGCGGGAGGGGAGAGACCCAGTACTTC. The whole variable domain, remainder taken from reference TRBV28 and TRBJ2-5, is DVKVTQSSRYLVKRTGEKVFLECVQDMDHENMFWYRQDPGLGLRLIYFSYDVKMKEKGDIPEGYSVSREKKERFSLILESASTNQTSMYLCASSPPSGRGETQYFGPGTRLLVL.

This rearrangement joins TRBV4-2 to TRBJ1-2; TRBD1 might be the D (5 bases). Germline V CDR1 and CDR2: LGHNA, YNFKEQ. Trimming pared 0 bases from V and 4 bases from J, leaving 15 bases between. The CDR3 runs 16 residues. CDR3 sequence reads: CASSQDRAQGGYGYTF. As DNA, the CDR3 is TGTGCCAGCAGCCAAGATCGGGCTCAGGGCGGCTATGGCTACACCTTC.

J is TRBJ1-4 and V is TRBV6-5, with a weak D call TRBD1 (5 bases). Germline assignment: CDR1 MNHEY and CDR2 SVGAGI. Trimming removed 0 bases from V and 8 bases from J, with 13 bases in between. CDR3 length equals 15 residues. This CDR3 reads CASSYSNWAGEKLFF. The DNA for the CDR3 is TGTGCCAGCAGTTACTCGAACTGGGCAGGGGAAAAACTGTTTTTT.

The CDR3 loop is CASKRTTGASYEQYF. DNA of the CDR3: TGCGCCAGTAAGCGGACTACAGGGGCCTCCTACGAGCAGTACTTC. The chain combines TRBV10-2 with TRBJ2-7; D possibly corresponds to TRBD1 (7 bases). Trimming took off 9 bases at V and 0 bases at J, with 18 bases between the two ends. The V gene's germline CDR1 is WSHSY and CDR2 SAAADI. The CDR3 has 15 residues.

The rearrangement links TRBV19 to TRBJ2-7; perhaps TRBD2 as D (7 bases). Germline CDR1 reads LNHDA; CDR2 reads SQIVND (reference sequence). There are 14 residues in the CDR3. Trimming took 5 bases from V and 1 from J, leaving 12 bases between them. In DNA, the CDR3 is TGTGCCAGTAGTGAACAGGGACTATCCTACGAGCAGTACTTC. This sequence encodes CASSEQGLSYEQYF.

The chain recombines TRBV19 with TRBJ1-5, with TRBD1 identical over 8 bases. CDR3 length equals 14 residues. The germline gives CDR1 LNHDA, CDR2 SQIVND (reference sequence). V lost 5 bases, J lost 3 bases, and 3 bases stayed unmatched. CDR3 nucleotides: TGTGCCAGTAGTGGACAGGGCTACAATCAGCCCCAGCATTTT. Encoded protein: CASSGQGYNQPQHF.